This TCR beta chain was documented in a study of cytomegalovirus exposure and HLA in healthy donors. Study results and limitations: The authors enumerated roughly 160 TCR beta chains as linked to cytomegalovirus.

Of note for this clone: Its cognate antigen is unknown.

Trimming cost V 0 bases and J 8 bases, with 17 bases left between them. CDR1 and CDR2 (germline): SGDLS, YYNGEE. CDR3 length: 16 residues. Clones were read by immunoSEQ multiplex PCR, and TCRdb kept only the in-frame ones, dropping some. This table holds about 95,000 clones, 75% to 90% found once. This receptor was identified in a man younger than 35 in good health and CMV-seropositive. Sequenced sample: PBMCs. This rearrangement joins TRBV9 to TRBJ1-4; TRBD1 is a possible D gene (5 bases). CDR3 DNA: TGTGCCAGCAGCGTAGCTGAGGCAGGGTTTAGGGAAAAACTGTTTTTT. Translating it yields CASSVAEAGFREKLFF.